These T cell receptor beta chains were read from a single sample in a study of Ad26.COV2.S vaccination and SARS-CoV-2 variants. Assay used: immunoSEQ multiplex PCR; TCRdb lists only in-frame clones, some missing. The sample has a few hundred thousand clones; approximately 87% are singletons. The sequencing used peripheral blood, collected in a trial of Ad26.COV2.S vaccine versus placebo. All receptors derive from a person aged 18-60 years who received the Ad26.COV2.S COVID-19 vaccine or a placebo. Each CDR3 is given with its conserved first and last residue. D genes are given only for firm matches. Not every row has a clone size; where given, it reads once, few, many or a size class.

cdr3_nt: TGTGCCACCAGCAGAGATTGGGGACAGGGGGCACTGTACATTCAGTACTTC
cdr3_aa: CATSRDWGQGALYIQYF
j_call: TRBJ2-4
clone_size: -
v_call: TRBV15
d_call: TRBD1

cdr3_nt: TGTGCCAGCAGCCTTAGAGAGGTAGATACGCAGTATTTT
cdr3_aa: CASSLREVDTQYF
j_call: TRBJ2-3
clone_size: few
v_call: TRBV6-2/TRBV6-3
d_call: -

cdr3_nt: TGCGCCAGCAGCTTGGGTCCCTCATGGCAGTACTTC
cdr3_aa: CASSLGPSWQYF
j_call: TRBJ2-5
clone_size: once
v_call: TRBV5-1
d_call: -

cdr3_nt: TGTGCCAGCAGCTTAGTTCTCGGTTACAGGGTGTTCGAAAAACTGTTTTTT
cdr3_aa: CASSLVLGYRVFEKLFF
j_call: TRBJ1-4
clone_size: many
v_call: TRBV11-3
d_call: -

cdr3_nt: TGTGCCAGCAGTTACTCGATGGCAGGGTGGGTCGACTACACCTTC
cdr3_aa: CASSYSMAGWVDYTF
j_call: TRBJ1-2
clone_size: few
v_call: TRBV6-5
d_call: -

cdr3_nt: TGTGCCAGCAAAGAAGGTGGATACGAGCAGTACTTC
cdr3_aa: CASKEGGYEQYF
j_call: TRBJ2-7
clone_size: -
v_call: TRBV2
d_call: -

cdr3_nt: TGTGCCAGCAGCTCCGAGTTGAGGGAGACCCAGTACTTC
cdr3_aa: CASSSELRETQYF
j_call: TRBJ2-5
clone_size: once
v_call: TRBV11-2
d_call: -

cdr3_nt: TGTGCCAGTAGTAGACAGGGATACTACGAGCAGTACTTC
cdr3_aa: CASSRQGYYEQYF
j_call: TRBJ2-7
clone_size: -
v_call: TRBV19
d_call: TRBD1

cdr3_nt: TGTGCCAGCAGTTACGGGGGCTACGAGCAGTACTTC
cdr3_aa: CASSYGGYEQYF
j_call: TRBJ2-7
clone_size: -
v_call: TRBV12-3/TRBV12-4
d_call: -

cdr3_nt: TGTGCCAGCAGTGAGTACTCTGGAAACACCATATATTTT
cdr3_aa: CASSEYSGNTIYF
j_call: TRBJ1-3
clone_size: -
v_call: TRBV2
d_call: -

cdr3_nt: TGTGCCTGGAACGCAGGGGCTAATTCACCCCTCCACTTT
cdr3_aa: CAWNAGANSPLHF
j_call: TRBJ1-6
clone_size: -
v_call: TRBV30
d_call: -

cdr3_nt: TGTGCCAGCAGCCTCACCTACAATGAGCAGTTCTTC
cdr3_aa: CASSLTYNEQFF
j_call: TRBJ2-1
clone_size: -
v_call: TRBV28
d_call: -

cdr3_nt: TGCGCCAGCAGTGGACTAGAAGAAGAGACCCAGTACTTC
cdr3_aa: CASSGLEEETQYF
j_call: TRBJ2-5
clone_size: -
v_call: TRBV10-1
d_call: -

cdr3_nt: TGTGCCAGTAGGCGGGTGGATCAGCCCCAGCATTTT
cdr3_aa: CASRRVDQPQHF
j_call: TRBJ1-5
clone_size: -
v_call: TRBV19
d_call: -

cdr3_nt: TGTGCCAGCAGTTTCTCACGGTACAATCAGCCCCAGCATTTT
cdr3_aa: CASSFSRYNQPQHF
j_call: TRBJ1-5
clone_size: once
v_call: TRBV27
d_call: -

cdr3_nt: TGTGCCAGCAGTTTAACGCAGGCGAATGAGCAGTTCTTC
cdr3_aa: CASSLTQANEQFF
j_call: TRBJ2-1
clone_size: -
v_call: TRBV12-3/TRBV12-4
d_call: -

cdr3_nt: TGCGCCAGCAGCCAAGGAGAAGACATTCAGCCCCAGCATTTT
cdr3_aa: CASSQGEDIQPQHF
j_call: TRBJ1-5
clone_size: -
v_call: TRBV4-1
d_call: -

cdr3_nt: TGTGCCACCGCCCCGGGGCGGCAGCGGAATTCACCCCTCCACTTT
cdr3_aa: CATAPGRQRNSPLHF
j_call: TRBJ1-6
clone_size: -
v_call: TRBV6-5
d_call: -

cdr3_nt: TGTGCCAGCAGACCCGACAGGGGCTCTGGAAACACCATATATTTT
cdr3_aa: CASRPDRGSGNTIYF
j_call: TRBJ1-3
clone_size: -
v_call: TRBV5-4
d_call: TRBD1

cdr3_nt: TGTGCCAGCAGCCAACAGGGGGCCGAGGGCTTCCAGTACTTC
cdr3_aa: CASSQQGAEGFQYF
j_call: TRBJ2-7
clone_size: -
v_call: TRBV5-4
d_call: TRBD1

cdr3_nt: TGTGCCAGCAGCCCCCAGATGAGCACAGATACGCAGTATTTT
cdr3_aa: CASSPQMSTDTQYF
j_call: TRBJ2-3
clone_size: -
v_call: TRBV7-9
d_call: -

cdr3_nt: TGTGCCAGCAGTCAGATATCTGAAGCTTTCTTT
cdr3_aa: CASSQISEAFF
j_call: TRBJ1-1
clone_size: -
v_call: TRBV6-2/TRBV6-3
d_call: -

cdr3_nt: TGTGCCAGTAGTCCGACTCGGGACAGGGTAGCTTTCTTT
cdr3_aa: CASSPTRDRVAFF
j_call: TRBJ1-1
clone_size: -
v_call: TRBV19
d_call: TRBD1

cdr3_nt: TGTGCCAGCAGTTTTAACGGGGGCGAAAACGAGCAGTACTTC
cdr3_aa: CASSFNGGENEQYF
j_call: TRBJ2-7
clone_size: -
v_call: TRBV28
d_call: -

cdr3_nt: TGTGCCAGTAGTGCCCCGGGTGCAACTAATGAAAAACTGTTTTTT
cdr3_aa: CASSAPGATNEKLFF
j_call: TRBJ1-4
clone_size: -
v_call: TRBV19
d_call: -

cdr3_nt: TGTGCCTGGAGTTCCGGTTCAGCAACTAATGAAAAACTGTTTTTT
cdr3_aa: CAWSSGSATNEKLFF
j_call: TRBJ1-4
clone_size: -
v_call: TRBV30
d_call: -

cdr3_nt: TGTGCCAGCGGAAATGGACAGGTTAATGAAAAACTGTTTTTT
cdr3_aa: CASGNGQVNEKLFF
j_call: TRBJ1-4
clone_size: -
v_call: TRBV5-6
d_call: TRBD1

cdr3_nt: TGTGCCAGCAGCCGGGACGGAACATATAATGAAAAACTGTTTTTT
cdr3_aa: CASSRDGTYNEKLFF
j_call: TRBJ1-4
clone_size: -
v_call: TRBV7-2
d_call: -

cdr3_nt: TGTGCCAGCAGCTTAGATAGGGCTAGCGGTAGCACAGATACGCAGTATTTT
cdr3_aa: CASSLDRASGSTDTQYF
j_call: TRBJ2-3
clone_size: once
v_call: TRBV11-2
d_call: TRBD2

cdr3_nt: TGTGCCAGCAGTCTAGACAGGGACGGGTCCTACGAGCAGTACTTC
cdr3_aa: CASSLDRDGSYEQYF
j_call: TRBJ2-7
clone_size: -
v_call: TRBV6-2/TRBV6-3
d_call: TRBD1

cdr3_nt: TGTGCCAGCAGTGAGAATATAGGACATGGCGGAACTGAAGCTTTCTTT
cdr3_aa: CASSENIGHGGTEAFF
j_call: TRBJ1-1
clone_size: -
v_call: TRBV25-1
d_call: -

cdr3_nt: TGTGCCAGCAGTGGTGCGTTGCTTTCTGGGGGCGCCCGCTACGAGCAGTACTTC
cdr3_aa: CASSGALLSGGARYEQYF
j_call: TRBJ2-7
clone_size: -
v_call: TRBV6-1
d_call: -

cdr3_nt: TGTGCCAGCAGCTCTCCTGGACTAGCGGGGGGCTTCCCAGATACGCAGTATTTT
cdr3_aa: CASSSPGLAGGFPDTQYF
j_call: TRBJ2-3
clone_size: -
v_call: TRBV13
d_call: TRBD2

cdr3_nt: TGTGCCAGCAGCCGGGACAGGGGATATAGCAATCAGCCCCAGCATTTT
cdr3_aa: CASSRDRGYSNQPQHF
j_call: TRBJ1-5
clone_size: -
v_call: TRBV6-2/TRBV6-3
d_call: TRBD1

cdr3_nt: TGTGCCAGCAGTCCCCCGAGCGGGCCCTACTATGGCTACACCTTC
cdr3_aa: CASSPPSGPYYGYTF
j_call: TRBJ1-2
clone_size: -
v_call: TRBV28
d_call: -

cdr3_nt: TGTGCCAGCAGGGAGGGGATTTATAGCAATCAGCCCCAGCATTTT
cdr3_aa: CASREGIYSNQPQHF
j_call: TRBJ1-5
clone_size: -
v_call: TRBV28
d_call: -

cdr3_nt: TGCGCCAGCAGCCAAGATTTTGCCCAGGGGTATGGCTACACCTTC
cdr3_aa: CASSQDFAQGYGYTF
j_call: TRBJ1-2
clone_size: once
v_call: TRBV4-3
d_call: -

cdr3_nt: TGCGCCAGCAGCCAAGTCGAATACAATGAGCAGTTCTTC
cdr3_aa: CASSQVEYNEQFF
j_call: TRBJ2-1
clone_size: -
v_call: TRBV4-1
d_call: -

cdr3_nt: TGTGCCAGCAGTGCTACAGGGGGTACTGAAGCTTTCTTT
cdr3_aa: CASSATGGTEAFF
j_call: TRBJ1-1
clone_size: -
v_call: TRBV6-4
d_call: TRBD1

cdr3_nt: TGCGCCAGCAGTCGCCTAGACCGTTACAATGAGCAGTTCTTC
cdr3_aa: CASSRLDRYNEQFF
j_call: TRBJ2-1
clone_size: -
v_call: TRBV23-1
d_call: -

cdr3_nt: TGTGCCAGCAGCCAAGACGGGTCGGGGCGCGCCCACTACGAGCAGTACTTC
cdr3_aa: CASSQDGSGRAHYEQYF
j_call: TRBJ2-7
clone_size: -
v_call: TRBV14
d_call: -

cdr3_nt: TGTGCCAGCAGCTTGAGAAGGGGAAATGAAAAACTGTTTTTT
cdr3_aa: CASSLRRGNEKLFF
j_call: TRBJ1-4
clone_size: -
v_call: TRBV11-2
d_call: -

cdr3_nt: TGTGCCAGCAGCTTCGGCGGGGACGGCTACGAGCAGTACTTC
cdr3_aa: CASSFGGDGYEQYF
j_call: TRBJ2-7
clone_size: -
v_call: TRBV7-9
d_call: -

cdr3_nt: TGCGCCAGCAGCTTGGTTCTTGACATATTCGGGGCCAAAAACATTCAGTACTTC
cdr3_aa: CASSLVLDIFGAKNIQYF
j_call: TRBJ2-4
clone_size: -
v_call: TRBV5-1
d_call: -

cdr3_nt: TGCGCCAGCAGCTTGGAGGCGGGGGGCCGGGGTGGATCACCCCTCCACTTT
cdr3_aa: CASSLEAGGRGGSPLHF
j_call: TRBJ1-6
clone_size: -
v_call: TRBV5-1
d_call: -

cdr3_nt: TGTGCCAGCAGCTCTTTACTCCCGGGACAGGGCTTGAAGCAGTACTTC
cdr3_aa: CASSSLLPGQGLKQYF
j_call: TRBJ2-7
clone_size: once
v_call: TRBV7-2
d_call: TRBD1

cdr3_nt: TGTGCCAGCAGTCAATTTAGCTCCTATAATTCACCCCTCCACTTT
cdr3_aa: CASSQFSSYNSPLHF
j_call: TRBJ1-6
clone_size: -
v_call: TRBV11-2
d_call: -

cdr3_nt: TGTGCCAGCAGCTTGCCGGGACTCTCCAGGGACTATGGCTACACCTTC
cdr3_aa: CASSLPGLSRDYGYTF
j_call: TRBJ1-2
clone_size: few
v_call: TRBV7-9
d_call: -

cdr3_nt: TGTGCCAGCAGTCCATCCGACAGGGATGATTCACCCCTCCACTTT
cdr3_aa: CASSPSDRDDSPLHF
j_call: TRBJ1-6
clone_size: few
v_call: TRBV28
d_call: TRBD1

cdr3_nt: TGCGCCAGCAGCTTGATTCCAGGGTCAGATACGCAGTATTTT
cdr3_aa: CASSLIPGSDTQYF
j_call: TRBJ2-3
clone_size: -
v_call: TRBV5-1
d_call: -